Sequencing of this T cell receptor (beta chain) was carried out in a study of post-analysis software for immune sequencing data. Unique-molecular-identifier-tagged TCR beta cDNA libraries were used. TCRdb reanalysed the PCR reads using MiXCR and keeps one entry per CDR3 protein. The sample records about 160,000 distinct CDR3 sequences, approximately 35% being singletons. This clonotype was obtained from a girl between 5 and 17 years old with multiple sclerosis. This specimen consisted of blood, obtained after autologous hematopoietic stem cell transplantation.

The CDR3 loop is CSVEVYNEQFF. The CDR3 nucleotides read TGCAGCGTTGAAGTTTACAATGAGCAGTTCTTC. This chain joins TRBV29-1 and TRBJ2-1; no clear D. Germline assignment: CDR1 SQVTM and CDR2 ANQGSEA. The CDR3 contains 11 residues. The V and J ends lost 1 base and 4 bases respectively, with 2 bases between them.